This T cell receptor (beta chain) was recovered during a study of T cells after yellow fever vaccination. Broader study findings: A small proportion of clonotypes was detected in both the CD4 and CD8 compartments. Repertoires sorted by FACS could include abundant clonotypes that are contaminants from the bulk population. On re-exposure, the response was weaker but peaked faster, at day 5 versus 15.

Germline values: CDR1 SGHVS, CDR2 FNYEAQ. V lost 3 bases, J lost 6 bases, and 9 bases lay in between. CDR3 length equals 13 residues. Remarks on this clonotype: Antigen: not known.

The TCR cDNA carried a universal primer site and UMIs from 5'RACE template switching. From the 5' RACE reads, TCRdb called clonotypes with MiXCR, one entry per CDR3 protein. The sample consists of around 73,000 distinct CDR3 sequences, around 7.7% of them appearing once. The V gene is TRBV7-6, the J gene TRBJ2-1; no definite D call. The specimen was CD8+ T cells sorted from PBMCs, collected on the day of the yellow fever booster vaccination. The sequence came from a young man who received the YFV17D yellow fever vaccine. This chain's CDR3 is CASSFTPGNEQFF. The CDR3, as DNA: TGTGCCAGCAGCTTTACTCCGGGCAATGAGCAGTTCTTC. Full variable domain (remainder filled in from reference TRBV7-6 and TRBJ2-1): GAGVSQSPRYKVTKRGQDVALRCDPISGHVSLYWYRQALGQGPEFLTYFNYEAQQDKSGLPNDRFSAERPEGSISTLTIQRTEQRDSAMYRCASSFTPGNEQFFGPGTRLTVL.